A selection of T cell receptor beta chains follows, all from one sample in a study of T cells in Graves' hyperthyroidism and ophthalmopathy. MiXCR, run by TCRdb on the multiplex PCR reads, gives a single entry per CDR3 protein. The table records roughly 660,000 distinct CDR3 sequences, 17% of them present only once. The sequencing input was blood. Source of these receptors: a man in his forties or fifties with Graves' hyperthyroidism. CDR3s include the opening cysteine and the closing phenylalanine or tryptophan. A D gene is named only where the DNA matches it firmly. Clone sizes are given selectively: once, few, many, or a class where the clone is expanded.

clone_size j_call d_call v_call cdr3_aa cdr3_nt
many TRBJ1-4 - TRBV28 CASKPRRGGNEKLFF TGTGCCAGCAAACCCCGTAGGGGGGGAAATGAAAAACTGTTTTTT
- TRBJ2-1 TRBD1 TRBV7-3 CATQGQTYNEQFF TGTGCCACCCAGGGACAGACCTACAATGAGCAGTTCTTC
many TRBJ1-4 - TRBV12-3/TRBV12-4 CASSLRTDDEKLFF TGTGCCAGCAGTTTAAGGACAGATGATGAAAAACTGTTTTTT
- TRBJ1-3 - TRBV3-1 CASSREDPTGNTIYF TGTGCCAGCAGCCGGGAGGATCCGACCGGGAACACCATATATTTT
few TRBJ1-5 - TRBV4-3 CASSQDPHSNQPQHF TGCGCCAGCAGCCAAGACCCCCATAGCAATCAGCCCCAGCATTTT
many TRBJ1-1 TRBD1 TRBV5-6 CASSGRQGVNTEAFF TGTGCCAGCAGCGGTCGACAGGGCGTGAACACTGAAGCTTTCTTT
few TRBJ1-6 - TRBV10-3 CAISEEPSNSPLHF TGTGCCATCAGTGAGGAGCCCTCTAATTCACCCCTCCACTTT
many TRBJ1-1 TRBD1 TRBV29-1 CSVRDRGDAFF TGCAGCGTACGGGACAGGGGCGACGCTTTCTTT
- TRBJ2-3 - TRBV7-3 CASSTFTTDTQYF TGTGCCAGCAGCACTTTTACCACAGATACGCAGTATTTT
- TRBJ1-3 TRBD1 TRBV7-8 CASSSYRGSGNTIYF TGTGCCAGCAGCTCGTACAGGGGGTCGGGAAACACCATATATTTT
- TRBJ1-1 - TRBV5-5 CASNSWTRNTEAFF TGTGCCAGCAACTCATGGACCCGGAACACTGAAGCTTTCTTT
many TRBJ1-6 - TRBV5-1 CASSLGERNSPLHF TGCGCCAGCAGCTTGGGGGAGAGGAATTCACCCCTCCACTTT
- TRBJ2-7 - TRBV30 CAWSVDQSTYEQYF TGTGCCTGGAGTGTTGACCAGTCAACCTACGAGCAGTACTTC
- TRBJ2-1 - TRBV5-1 CASSSLREEINEQFF TGCGCCAGCAGCAGTCTGCGGGAAGAGATAAATGAGCAGTTCTTC
few TRBJ2-3 TRBD1 TRBV5-1 CASKQGQSTDTQYF TGCGCCAGCAAACAGGGGCAGAGCACAGATACGCAGTATTTT
few TRBJ2-3 - TRBV14 CASSQDLARRRDTQYF TGTGCCAGCAGCCAAGACCTAGCTCGGAGGCGGGATACGCAGTATTTT
many TRBJ2-5 TRBD1 TRBV27 CASSPGQVGQETQYF TGTGCCAGCAGTCCAGGACAGGTGGGGCAAGAGACCCAGTACTTC
few TRBJ2-3 - TRBV19 CASRKAGTRTTDTQYF TGTGCCAGTCGAAAGGCTGGGACTCGAACCACAGATACGCAGTATTTT
- TRBJ2-7 TRBD2 TRBV27 CASSTGTSGSDEQYF TGTGCCAGCAGTACCGGGACTAGCGGGTCCGACGAGCAGTACTTC
many TRBJ2-7 TRBD1 TRBV2 CASRIAQGQGATEQYF TGTGCCAGCAGGATCGCCCAAGGACAGGGGGCTACCGAGCAGTACTTC
- TRBJ2-5 - TRBV7-3 CASSLSTNREETQYF TGTGCCAGCAGCTTAAGTACCAACAGGGAAGAGACCCAGTACTTC
- TRBJ2-1 TRBD1 TRBV27 CASSLLGGNEQSF TGTGCCAGCAGTTTATTAGGGGGCAATGAGCAGTCCTTC
many TRBJ1-1 - TRBV7-2 CASSRDTVTAFF TGTGCCAGCAGCCGAGACACCGTGACCGCTTTCTTT
- TRBJ2-7 - TRBV5-1 CASSLDFVQYF TGCGCCAGCAGCTTGGATTTTGTGCAGTACTTC
few TRBJ1-4 TRBD1 TRBV28 CASRGGGGSEKLFF TGTGCCAGCAGAGGGGGCGGCGGTAGTGAAAAACTGTTTTTT
few TRBJ1-3 - TRBV20-1 CSARGQGGNTIYF TGCAGTGCTAGGGGGCAGGGGGGAAACACCATATATTTT
few TRBJ2-5 - TRBV29-1 CSVEEVEETQYF TGCAGCGTTGAAGAGGTCGAAGAGACCCAGTACTTC
few TRBJ2-2 TRBD1 TRBV9 CASSPGQGVTGELFF TGTGCCAGCAGCCCCGGACAGGGCGTCACCGGGGAGCTGTTTTTT
few TRBJ2-1 TRBD2 TRBV6-5 CASSYSKTSGINHNEQFF TGTGCCAGCAGTTACTCGAAAACTAGCGGGATAAACCACAATGAGCAGTTCTTC
few TRBJ2-3 - TRBV6-2/TRBV6-3 CASRARDPGRADTQYF TGTGCCAGCAGGGCCAGGGACCCGGGTCGGGCAGATACGCAGTATTTT
- TRBJ1-5 - TRBV15 CATSRAQGRGYSNQPQHF TGTGCCACCAGCAGAGCGCAGGGGAGGGGATATAGCAATCAGCCCCAGCATTTT
many TRBJ1-5 - TRBV6-1 CATLEQRNSNQPQHF TGTGCCACATTGGAACAGCGAAATAGCAATCAGCCCCAGCATTTT
- TRBJ1-1 - TRBV4-1 CASSQGQAGWNTEAFF TGCGCCAGCAGCCAGGGTCAGGCAGGGTGGAACACTGAAGCTTTCTTT
- TRBJ1-5 - TRBV28 CASTAGGSGNQPQHF TGTGCCAGCACGGCGGGGGGTTCGGGCAATCAGCCCCAGCATTTT
few TRBJ2-1 TRBD2 TRBV12-3/TRBV12-4 CASSRPGLAHEQFF TGTGCCAGCAGCCGACCGGGACTAGCCCATGAGCAGTTCTTC
many TRBJ1-2 - TRBV12-3/TRBV12-4 CASSLDSSVFYGYTF TGTGCCAGCAGTTTAGACAGCTCCGTATTCTATGGCTACACCTTC
many TRBJ1-1 - TRBV27 CASRLREGRWTEAFF TGTGCCAGCAGATTACGGGAGGGGCGATGGACTGAAGCTTTCTTT
many TRBJ1-2 - TRBV28 CASSRDGRGYGYTF TGTGCCAGCAGTCGGGATGGTAGAGGCTATGGCTACACCTTC
- TRBJ1-4 - TRBV20-1 CSARNLVRQRSEKLFF TGCAGTGCTAGGAATTTGGTCAGACAGCGGAGTGAAAAACTGTTTTTT
- TRBJ2-6 - TRBV7-6 CASSSPWGLGANVLTF TGTGCCAGCAGCTCCCCGTGGGGTCTCGGGGCCAACGTCCTGACTTTC
few TRBJ2-2 TRBD1 TRBV7-2 CASSSTTRGRGGELFF TGTGCCAGCAGCTCGACTACCAGGGGGCGGGGCGGGGAGCTGTTTTTT
many TRBJ2-1 - TRBV3-1 CASSQQPGPGEQFF TGTGCCAGCAGCCAACAACCAGGGCCGGGGGAGCAGTTCTTC
many TRBJ1-1 - TRBV7-3 CASSLTEGTEAFF TGTGCCAGCAGCTTAACGGAGGGCACTGAAGCTTTCTTT
many TRBJ2-5 - TRBV12-3/TRBV12-4 CASSSSGGGETQYF TGTGCCAGCAGTTCCTCCGGGGGTGGAGAGACCCAGTACTTC
many TRBJ2-3 - TRBV27 CASSLRETPSTDTQYF TGTGCCAGCAGTTTAAGGGAGACCCCTAGCACAGATACGCAGTATTTT
- TRBJ1-6 - TRBV30 CACDPSSSYNSPLHF TGTGCCTGCGATCCGTCCAGCTCCTATAATTCACCCCTCCACTTT
- TRBJ2-5 - TRBV28 CASSPPQGTQETQYF TGTGCCAGCAGCCCACCTCAGGGTACCCAAGAGACCCAGTACTTC
many TRBJ2-5 - TRBV7-8 CASSLIVPGQETQYF TGTGCCAGCAGCCTAATCGTCCCGGGCCAAGAGACCCAGTACTTC